This entry concerns a single T cell receptor beta chain. The target antigen is unknown. This sample stems from a study of OX40 agonist ivuxolimab in advanced cancers. Whole-study context: Partial responses occurred in Three dose-escalation patients, one with hepatocellular carcinoma and two with cutaneous melanoma.

Clones were read by immunoSEQ multiplex PCR, and TCRdb kept only the in-frame ones, dropping some. Of 55,000 to 70,000 clones listed, approximately 80% are singletons. General observations from the study: On average, CD8+ T cells had more expanded clones than CD4+. At 0.1 to 3.0 mg/kg and by week 6, clonal expansion occurred in CD4+ and CD8+ blood T cells.

Trimming took off 4 bases at V and 0 bases at J, with 20 bases between the two ends. Germline CDR1 MNHNS, CDR2 SASEGT. The CDR3 length is 18 residues. The sequence was collected from an adult with an advanced solid tumor such as melanoma, head and neck, liver or kidney cancer. Sequencing used CD4+ or CD8+ T cells sorted from blood, obtained in a trial of the OX40 agonist ivuxolimab. The J gene is TRBJ2-3, the V gene TRBV6-1; D not certain. CDR3 sequence: CASSVLVRLVHSTDTQYF. CDR3 coding DNA: TGTGCCAGCAGTGTCCTAGTCCGCCTAGTTCATAGCACAGATACGCAGTATTTT.